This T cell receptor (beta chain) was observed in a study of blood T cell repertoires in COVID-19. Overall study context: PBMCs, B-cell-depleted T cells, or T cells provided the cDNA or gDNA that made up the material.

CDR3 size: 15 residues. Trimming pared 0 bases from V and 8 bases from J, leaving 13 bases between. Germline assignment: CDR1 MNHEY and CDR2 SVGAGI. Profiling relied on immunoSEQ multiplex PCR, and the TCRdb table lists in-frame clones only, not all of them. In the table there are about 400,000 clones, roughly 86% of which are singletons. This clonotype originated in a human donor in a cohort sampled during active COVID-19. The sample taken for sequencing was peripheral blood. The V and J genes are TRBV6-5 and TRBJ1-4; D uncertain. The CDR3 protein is CASSYSRSSKEKLFF. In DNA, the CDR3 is TGTGCCAGCAGTTACTCTCGGTCCTCAAAGGAAAAACTGTTTTTT.